This is a list of T cell receptor beta chains from one sample in a study of blood T cell repertoires in COVID-19. Sequencing used immunoSEQ multiplex PCR; TCRdb keeps in-frame clones, though not all of them. The sample yields over 100,000 clones, about nine tenths seen once. Material: peripheral blood. The source is a man aged 45-60 years with acute or convalescent COVID-19. CDR3s include the opening cysteine and the closing phenylalanine or tryptophan. D genes are given only for firm matches. Size values are once, few and many counts, or a class for expanded clones, and some rows have none.

TRBV24-1	TRBJ1-5	.	.	TGTGCCACCAGTGGGATAGGGGATCAGCCCCAGCATTTT	CATSGIGDQPQHF
TRBV12-3/TRBV12-4	TRBJ1-1	.	.	TGTGCCAGCAAGCGTTCCATGGAAGCTTTCTTT	CASKRSMEAFF
TRBV5-1	TRBJ2-1	.	.	TGCGCCAGTAGGGCCGGGACTGCCAATGAGCAGTTCTTC	CASRAGTANEQFF
TRBV5-1	TRBJ1-2	TRBD1	.	TGCGCCAGCAGCCGTGGGACAGGGGGGATCGATGGCTACACCTTC	CASSRGTGGIDGYTF
TRBV12-5	TRBJ2-3	TRBD1	.	TGTGCTAGTGGCCTGGGGACAGGGGGCGCAAATACGCAGTATTTT	CASGLGTGGANTQYF
TRBV11-2	TRBJ1-2	.	.	TGTGCCAGCAGCTGGACAGCCAACTATGGCTACACCTTC	CASSWTANYGYTF
TRBV2	TRBJ2-4	.	.	TGTGCCAGCACCCTAGGACAGCCTTCCAAAAACATTCAGTACTTC	CASTLGQPSKNIQYF
TRBV6-5	TRBJ2-1	TRBD2	.	TGTGCCAGCACCCCACTAGCGGGAGTAGGCAATGAGCAGTTCTTC	CASTPLAGVGNEQFF
TRBV27	TRBJ2-5	TRBD1	.	TGTGCCAGCAGTCCCTGGACAGGGGGCTCGGAGACCCAGTACTTC	CASSPWTGGSETQYF
TRBV5-1	TRBJ2-1	TRBD2	.	TGCGCCAGCAGCTCCGGGGGGGGCTCCTACAATGAGCAGTTCTTC	CASSSGGGSYNEQFF
TRBV5-1	TRBJ1-1	.	.	TGCGCCAGCAGCTTGGTTGACAGGTTGAACACTGAAGCTTTCTTT	CASSLVDRLNTEAFF
TRBV30	TRBJ1-2	TRBD1	.	TGTGCCTGGAGTGTATCAAGGGGGCAGAACTATGGCTACACCTTC	CAWSVSRGQNYGYTF
TRBV5-1	TRBJ1-4	.	.	TGCGCCAGCAGCTTGGAGGCAGGGGAGAAAAAACTGTTTTTT	CASSLEAGEKKLFF
TRBV2	TRBJ2-1	TRBD2	.	TGTGCCAGCAGTGATAGGGAGGGACTCTCCTACAATGAGCAGTTCTTC	CASSDREGLSYNEQFF
TRBV28	TRBJ2-3	TRBD2	.	TGTGCCAGCAGGACTAGCGGGAGAGATACGCAGTATTTT	CASRTSGRDTQYF
TRBV24-1	TRBJ1-4	.	.	TGTGCCACCAGTGGCGCCGGGACTGGACCTGAAAAACTGTTTTTT	CATSGAGTGPEKLFF
TRBV21-1	TRBJ2-4	.	.	TGTGCCAGCAGCAGGCGGACTAGCGGGAGGAGGAAAAACATTCAGTACTTC	CASSRRTSGRRKNIQYF
TRBV6-5	TRBJ1-2	TRBD1	.	TGTGCCAGCAGTTACTCTAGACAGGGTGGCTACACCTTC	CASSYSRQGGYTF
TRBV2	TRBJ1-2	TRBD1	.	TGTGCCAGCATGACAGGGTCGTTTGGCTACACCTTC	CASMTGSFGYTF
TRBV12-5	TRBJ2-3	.	.	TGTGCTAGTGGTTCCCCAACAGATACGCAGTATTTT	CASGSPTDTQYF
TRBV4-1	TRBJ2-5	TRBD1	.	TGCGCCAGCAGCCAATGGGACAGGGAAGAGACCCAGTACTTC	CASSQWDREETQYF
TRBV7-2	TRBJ2-7	TRBD2	.	TGTGCCAGCAGCCCCCTAGCGGGGCCGTTGAACGAGCAGTACTTC	CASSPLAGPLNEQYF
TRBV3-1/TRBV3-2	TRBJ2-5	.	.	TGTGCCAGCAGCCAAGCGTCAGTTCAAGAGACCCAGTACTTC	CASSQASVQETQYF
TRBV27	TRBJ1-5	TRBD1	.	TGTGCCAGCAGTTCCGGGACAGGGGCCCTTAGCAATCAGCCCCAGCATTTT	CASSSGTGALSNQPQHF
TRBV5-1	TRBJ2-3	TRBD2	once	TGCGCCAGCAGCTTGGGGACTAGCGCATGGGGGGATACGCAGTATTTT	CASSLGTSAWGDTQYF
TRBV3-1/TRBV3-2	TRBJ2-1	.	.	TGTGCCAGCAGCCAAGATCGTTTTTTCAATGAGCAGTTCTTC	CASSQDRFFNEQFF
TRBV6-1	TRBJ2-5	.	.	TGTGCCAGCAGTGAAGGGGGCAGTCCAGGTGAGACCCAGTACTTC	CASSEGGSPGETQYF
TRBV2	TRBJ2-3	.	.	TGTGCCAGCAATCCAACAGGGCTAAGCACAGATACGCAGTATTTT	CASNPTGLSTDTQYF
TRBV11-2	TRBJ2-1	.	.	TGTGCCAGCAGCTTAGATAGACGAGGTGAGCAGTTCTTC	CASSLDRRGEQFF
TRBV5-4	TRBJ2-1	TRBD2	.	TGTGCCAGCAGCTCTGAGGGGACTAGCGGTAACAATGAGCAGTTCTTC	CASSSEGTSGNNEQFF
TRBV9	TRBJ2-7	TRBD2	few	TGTGCCAGCAGCGTAGGAAGTAGCGGGGCATCCTACGAGCAGTACTTC	CASSVGSSGASYEQYF
TRBV24-1	TRBJ2-1	TRBD1	.	TGTGCCACCAGTGAGGGACAGGGAGTCCTCTTC	CATSEGQGVLF
TRBV28	TRBJ2-3	TRBD2	.	TGTGCCAGCAGTTTAGCTAGCGGAATCACAGATACGCAGTATTTT	CASSLASGITDTQYF
TRBV7-9	TRBJ2-1	TRBD1	.	TGTGCCAGCAGCTCCCTGACAGGGGAATCCTACAATGAGCAGTTCTTC	CASSSLTGESYNEQFF
TRBV6-5	TRBJ1-1	TRBD1	.	TGTGCCAGCAGTCTAACAGGGGACACTGAAGCTTTCTTT	CASSLTGDTEAFF
TRBV7-9	TRBJ1-2	.	.	TGTGCCAGCAGCTTGGGGCAGGTGATGGGTGGCTACACCTTC	CASSLGQVMGGYTF
TRBV24-1	TRBJ2-1	.	.	TGTGCCGTGGGGGACACAGCCCGCAATGAGCAGTTCTTC	CAVGDTARNEQFF
TRBV30	TRBJ2-7	.	.	TGTGCCTGGACTCCCGGGGACGAGCAGTACTTC	CAWTPGDEQYF
TRBV2	TRBJ2-1	TRBD2	.	TGTGCCAGCAGTGAAGGAATAGCGGGGCAGTTCTTC	CASSEGIAGQFF
TRBV15	TRBJ2-5	TRBD1	.	TGTGCCACCAGCACTCGACAGGGCGGGGAGACCCAGTACTTC	CATSTRQGGETQYF
TRBV10-3	TRBJ1-1	.	.	TGTGCCATCACCTCGGACATGAACACTGAAGCTTTCTTT	CAITSDMNTEAFF
TRBV30	TRBJ1-2	.	.	TGTGCCTGGACCCAGTCCTATGGCTACACCTTC	CAWTQSYGYTF
TRBV2	TRBJ2-3	.	.	TGTGCCAACCAGAGGGACTTCCGCACAGATACGCAGTATTTT	CANQRDFRTDTQYF
TRBV6-5	TRBJ2-7	.	.	TGTGCCAGCAGTTACTCGGGGCAGACCTACGAGCAGTACTTC	CASSYSGQTYEQYF
TRBV5-1	TRBJ2-5	.	.	TGCGCCAGCAGCTATGGGACAATCCAAGAGACCCAGTACTTC	CASSYGTIQETQYF
TRBV29-1	TRBJ1-4	.	.	TGCAGCGTTGAGTCGGGTGGAGGTAATGAAAAACTGTTTTTT	CSVESGGGNEKLFF
TRBV18	TRBJ2-2	.	.	TGTGCCAGCTCACCACAAGGAGGAGGGAGGACCGGGGAGCTGTTTTTT	CASSPQGGGRTGELFF
TRBV5-4	TRBJ2-7	TRBD1	few	TGTGCCAGCAGCTACCGGGACAGGACCTACTACGAGCAGTACTTC	CASSYRDRTYYEQYF
TRBV3-1/TRBV3-2	TRBJ2-1	TRBD2	.	TGTGCCAGCAGCCCCCCAGCGGGGAGCGGGAGGGACAATGAGCAGTTCTTC	CASSPPAGSGRDNEQFF
TRBV28	TRBJ2-7	.	.	TGTGCCAGCAGTACGGTAGGGGCCCAAAACGAGCAGTACTTC	CASSTVGAQNEQYF
TRBV6-5	TRBJ2-2	TRBD2	.	TGTGCCAGCTACAGGCAGGGAGGGACCGGGGAGCTGTTTTTT	CASYRQGGTGELFF
TRBV28	TRBJ2-7	TRBD1	.	TGTGCCAGCAGTATACAACAGGGGTCTAGGGAACGCTACGAGCAGTACTTC	CASSIQQGSRERYEQYF
TRBV7-6	TRBJ2-1	TRBD2	.	TGTGCCAGCAGCATCAGGACTAGCGGGGCAGACAATGAGCAGTTCTTC	CASSIRTSGADNEQFF
TRBV14	TRBJ2-1	TRBD1	.	TGTGCCAGCAGGCGGACAGGGCTGGTTGAGCAGTTCTTC	CASRRTGLVEQFF
TRBV7-9	TRBJ2-1	TRBD2	.	TGTGCCAGCAGCTTACTCGGGACTAGCGTCCACAATGAGCAGTTCTTC	CASSLLGTSVHNEQFF
TRBV11-3	TRBJ2-5	TRBD1	.	TGTGCCAGCAGCCCAGATGGGGGGAACAGGGGGCGCGAGACCCAGTACTTC	CASSPDGGNRGRETQYF
TRBV24-1	TRBJ2-5	TRBD1	.	TGTGCCACCAGTGATCCCGGGACAGGGGGGATCCAAGAGACCCAGTACTTC	CATSDPGTGGIQETQYF
TRBV6-5	TRBJ2-1	.	.	TGTGCCAGCAGTCGACTAGGTGAGCAGTTCTTC	CASSRLGEQFF
TRBV28	TRBJ1-5	.	.	TGTGCCAGCAGTTCCACTGGGGGGGGGCTTGGGAGCAATCAGCCCCAGCATTTT	CASSSTGGGLGSNQPQHF
TRBV28	TRBJ2-7	TRBD2	.	TGTGCCAGCCGGACTAGCGGGATCTACGAGCAGTACTTC	CASRTSGIYEQYF